A selection of T cell receptor beta chains follows, all from one sample in a study of shared clonotypes between healthy human individuals. The repertoire was sequenced with immunoSEQ multiplex PCR; TCRdb's copy has only in-frame clones and lacks some. Of some 900,000 clones in the sample, 60% to 85% were seen once. Material: memory CD4+ T cells sorted from blood. The receptors derive from a man younger than 35 in good health. CDR3s include the opening cysteine and the closing phenylalanine or tryptophan. Each record gives: V gene, D gene, J gene, clone size, CDR3 protein, CDR3 DNA. The D gene is left open where the match is weak. Clone size, where shown, is once, few, many, or a class for clones that have expanded.

v_call: TRBV6-1
d_call: TRBD1
j_call: TRBJ2-7
clone_size: NA
cdr3_aa: CASSEETGGFHEQYF
cdr3_nt: TGTGCCAGCAGTGAAGAGACAGGGGGCTTTCACGAGCAGTACTTC

v_call: TRBV10-3
d_call: NA
j_call: TRBJ1-4
clone_size: NA
cdr3_aa: CAISEEGPEKLFF
cdr3_nt: TGTGCCATCAGTGAGGAGGGGCCGGAAAAACTGTTTTTT

v_call: TRBV10-3
d_call: TRBD1
j_call: TRBJ2-4
clone_size: NA
cdr3_aa: CAISEGGTALNIQYF
cdr3_nt: TGTGCCATCAGTGAGGGTGGGACAGCACTAAACATTCAGTACTTC

v_call: TRBV7-9
d_call: TRBD1
j_call: TRBJ2-7
clone_size: NA
cdr3_aa: CASSLEDRVEYF
cdr3_nt: TGTGCCAGCAGCTTAGAGGACAGGGTGGAGTACTTC

v_call: TRBV5-1
d_call: NA
j_call: TRBJ2-5
clone_size: NA
cdr3_aa: CASSLTGMQQETQYF
cdr3_nt: TGCGCCAGCAGCTTAACAGGGATGCAACAAGAGACCCAGTACTTC

v_call: TRBV5-1
d_call: TRBD2
j_call: TRBJ2-7
clone_size: NA
cdr3_aa: CASSLALAGAYEQYF
cdr3_nt: TGCGCCAGCAGCTTGGCCCTAGCGGGGGCCTACGAGCAGTACTTC

v_call: TRBV4-3
d_call: TRBD2
j_call: TRBJ2-2
clone_size: NA
cdr3_aa: CASSRGGLAGATGELFF
cdr3_nt: TGCGCCAGCAGCCGAGGAGGACTAGCGGGAGCCACCGGGGAGCTGTTTTTT

v_call: TRBV6-5
d_call: NA
j_call: TRBJ1-6
clone_size: NA
cdr3_aa: CASSRGEGSPLHF
cdr3_nt: TGTGCCAGCAGTAGAGGGGAAGGATCACCCCTCCACTTT

v_call: TRBV15
d_call: NA
j_call: TRBJ1-2
clone_size: few
cdr3_aa: CATSREDRDYGYTF
cdr3_nt: TGTGCCACCAGCAGAGAGGATAGGGACTATGGCTACACCTTC

v_call: TRBV18
d_call: NA
j_call: TRBJ1-4
clone_size: NA
cdr3_aa: CASSPLQLETNEKLFF
cdr3_nt: TGTGCCAGCTCACCTTTGCAGTTAGAAACAAATGAAAAACTGTTTTTT

v_call: TRBV7-9
d_call: TRBD2
j_call: TRBJ2-3
clone_size: NA
cdr3_aa: CASSYQRGGRTDTQYF
cdr3_nt: TGTGCCAGCAGCTACCAGCGGGGGGGCCGGACAGATACGCAGTATTTT

v_call: TRBV7-2
d_call: TRBD2
j_call: TRBJ2-1
clone_size: NA
cdr3_aa: CASSLGLAGRPPNEQFF
cdr3_nt: TGTGCCAGCAGCTTGGGACTAGCGGGACGCCCCCCCAATGAGCAGTTCTTC

v_call: TRBV5-1
d_call: TRBD2
j_call: TRBJ2-5
clone_size: NA
cdr3_aa: CASRGGLAGGTWEETQYF
cdr3_nt: TGCGCCAGCAGAGGAGGACTAGCGGGGGGAACTTGGGAAGAGACCCAGTACTTC

v_call: TRBV7-8
d_call: TRBD2
j_call: TRBJ2-3
clone_size: NA
cdr3_aa: CASSGLAGGPGTQYF
cdr3_nt: TGTGCCAGCAGTGGACTAGCGGGGGGGCCGGGTACGCAGTATTTT

v_call: TRBV2
d_call: NA
j_call: TRBJ2-5
clone_size: once
cdr3_aa: CASSEAGTVQETQYF
cdr3_nt: TGTGCCAGCAGTGAAGCGGGGACGGTCCAAGAGACCCAATACTTC

v_call: TRBV7-2
d_call: NA
j_call: TRBJ2-3
clone_size: few
cdr3_aa: CASSLSLGTGTDTQYF
cdr3_nt: TGTGCCAGCAGCTTAAGTTTGGGGACGGGCACAGATACGCAGTATTTT

v_call: TRBV4-1
d_call: NA
j_call: TRBJ2-1
clone_size: few
cdr3_aa: CASSQDPSYNNEQFF
cdr3_nt: TGCGCCAGCAGCCAAGACCCTAGCTATAACAATGAGCAGTTCTTC

v_call: TRBV19
d_call: NA
j_call: TRBJ1-5
clone_size: NA
cdr3_aa: CASNVGYSNQPQHF
cdr3_nt: TGTGCCAGTAATGTAGGTTATAGCAATCAGCCCCAGCATTTT

v_call: TRBV7-7
d_call: NA
j_call: TRBJ1-4
clone_size: NA
cdr3_aa: CASSAQPGGGEKLFF
cdr3_nt: TGTGCTAGCAGCGCCCAGCCAGGTGGAGGGGAAAAACTGTTTTTT

v_call: TRBV29-1
d_call: TRBD1
j_call: TRBJ2-5
clone_size: NA
cdr3_aa: CSGGQMGLRETQYF
cdr3_nt: TGCAGCGGGGGACAGATGGGGTTAAGGGAGACCCAGTACTTC

v_call: TRBV28
d_call: NA
j_call: TRBJ1-4
clone_size: few
cdr3_aa: CASSELSLTATNEKLFF
cdr3_nt: TGTGCCAGCAGTGAACTAAGTTTGACGGCAACTAATGAAAAACTGTTTTTT

v_call: TRBV5-5
d_call: TRBD1
j_call: TRBJ1-4
clone_size: NA
cdr3_aa: CASSPRRQGKEEKLFF
cdr3_nt: TGTGCCAGCAGCCCCCGGCGACAGGGAAAGGAAGAAAAACTGTTTTTT

v_call: TRBV18
d_call: NA
j_call: TRBJ1-4
clone_size: NA
cdr3_aa: CASSLQGDSEKLFF
cdr3_nt: TGTGCCAGCTCACTCCAAGGGGATAGCGAAAAACTGTTTTTT

v_call: TRBV2
d_call: NA
j_call: TRBJ1-2
clone_size: NA
cdr3_aa: CASSEQGGRVGYTF
cdr3_nt: TGTGCCAGCAGTGAACAAGGGGGGCGTGTCGGCTACACCTTC

v_call: TRBV5-4
d_call: TRBD2
j_call: TRBJ2-1
clone_size: NA
cdr3_aa: CASSTAGGPDEQFF
cdr3_nt: TGTGCCAGCAGCACAGCGGGAGGGCCGGATGAGCAGTTCTTC

v_call: TRBV2
d_call: NA
j_call: TRBJ1-1
clone_size: NA
cdr3_aa: CASSRGTLNTEAFF
cdr3_nt: TGTGCCAGCAGTCGGGGGACGTTGAACACTGAAGCTTTCTTT

v_call: TRBV2
d_call: NA
j_call: TRBJ1-6
clone_size: NA
cdr3_aa: CASSGVSHSGGPLHF
cdr3_nt: TGTGCCAGCAGTGGTGTGAGTCACTCGGGGGGACCCCTCCACTTT

v_call: TRBV9
d_call: NA
j_call: TRBJ2-3
clone_size: NA
cdr3_aa: CASSEGVGAGTQYF
cdr3_nt: TGTGCCAGCAGCGAAGGTGTTGGCGCCGGGACGCAGTATTTT

v_call: TRBV19
d_call: NA
j_call: TRBJ2-7
clone_size: many
cdr3_aa: CASSARAGRFYEQYF
cdr3_nt: TGTGCCAGTAGTGCCCGGGCAGGCCGATTCTACGAGCAGTACTTC

v_call: TRBV9
d_call: NA
j_call: TRBJ1-1
clone_size: many
cdr3_aa: CASSVGSVNTEAFF
cdr3_nt: TGTGCCAGCAGCGTAGGATCGGTGAACACTGAAGCTTTCTTT

v_call: TRBV28
d_call: NA
j_call: TRBJ2-7
clone_size: NA
cdr3_aa: CASSFGPGNEQYF
cdr3_nt: TGTGCCAGCAGTTTTGGCCCCGGGAACGAGCAGTACTTC

v_call: TRBV6-5
d_call: NA
j_call: TRBJ1-1
clone_size: NA
cdr3_aa: CASSPPNGEAFF
cdr3_nt: TGTGCCAGCAGTCCCCCGAACGGTGAAGCTTTCTTT

v_call: TRBV18
d_call: TRBD2
j_call: TRBJ2-3
clone_size: NA
cdr3_aa: CASSLFSGSVDTQYF
cdr3_nt: TGTGCCAGCTCACTATTTAGCGGGAGCGTAGATACGCAGTATTTT

v_call: TRBV7-2
d_call: NA
j_call: TRBJ1-1
clone_size: NA
cdr3_aa: CASSLSQGSMNTEAFF
cdr3_nt: TGTGCCAGCAGCTTATCTCAGGGTTCGATGAACACTGAAGCTTTCTTT

v_call: TRBV5-5
d_call: NA
j_call: TRBJ2-7
clone_size: once
cdr3_aa: CASSRTGTATSYEQYF
cdr3_nt: TGTGCCAGCAGTCGGACCGGGACCGCAACATCCTACGAGCAGTACTTC

v_call: TRBV18
d_call: NA
j_call: TRBJ2-3
clone_size: NA
cdr3_aa: CASSPKVEDTQYF
cdr3_nt: TGTGCCAGCTCACCCAAGGTCGAGGATACGCAGTATTTT

v_call: TRBV7-2
d_call: NA
j_call: TRBJ1-3
clone_size: NA
cdr3_aa: CASSLEEGVGNTIYF
cdr3_nt: TGTGCCAGCAGCTTAGAGGAGGGGGTTGGGAACACCATATATTTT

v_call: TRBV14
d_call: TRBD1
j_call: TRBJ1-1
clone_size: NA
cdr3_aa: CASSQLPTGVGTEAFF
cdr3_nt: TGTGCCAGCAGCCAGCTACCCACAGGGGTCGGCACTGAAGCTTTCTTT

v_call: TRBV4-1
d_call: NA
j_call: TRBJ1-2
clone_size: once
cdr3_aa: CASSQDKVRQALYGYTF
cdr3_nt: TGCGCCAGCAGCCAAGATAAGGTTCGACAGGCTTTATATGGCTACACCTTC

v_call: TRBV25-1
d_call: TRBD1
j_call: TRBJ1-1
clone_size: NA
cdr3_aa: CASSRGGGGEAFF
cdr3_nt: TGTGCCAGCAGTAGAGGGGGCGGAGGTGAAGCTTTCTTT

v_call: TRBV6-4
d_call: NA
j_call: TRBJ2-7
clone_size: many
cdr3_aa: CASSPLLLEHSYEQYF
cdr3_nt: TGTGCCAGCAGCCCCCTCTTGTTGGAGCACTCCTACGAGCAGTACTTC

v_call: TRBV20-1
d_call: NA
j_call: TRBJ1-2
clone_size: NA
cdr3_aa: CSARATYGYTF
cdr3_nt: TGCAGTGCTAGAGCTACTTATGGCTACACCTTC

v_call: TRBV10-3
d_call: TRBD2
j_call: TRBJ2-3
clone_size: NA
cdr3_aa: CAIAGLGNTDTQYF
cdr3_nt: TGTGCCATCGCTGGACTAGGGAACACAGATACGCAGTATTTT

v_call: TRBV4-1
d_call: TRBD2
j_call: TRBJ2-3
clone_size: few
cdr3_aa: CASSRTSGSTDTQYF
cdr3_nt: TGCGCCAGCAGCAGGACTAGCGGTAGCACAGATACGCAGTATTTT

v_call: TRBV7-8
d_call: NA
j_call: TRBJ1-5
clone_size: NA
cdr3_aa: CASSRRGNGNQPQHF
cdr3_nt: TGTGCCAGCAGCCGAAGAGGGAATGGCAATCAGCCCCAGCATTTT

v_call: TRBV27
d_call: NA
j_call: TRBJ2-2
clone_size: NA
cdr3_aa: CASSLSRGGELFF
cdr3_nt: TGTGCCAGCAGTTTATCGAGAGGCGGGGAGCTGTTTTTT

v_call: TRBV4-3
d_call: NA
j_call: TRBJ1-4
clone_size: many
cdr3_aa: CASSRNLGDRREKLFF
cdr3_nt: TGCGCCAGCAGCCGAAACTTGGGCGATAGGAGGGAAAAACTGTTTTTT

v_call: TRBV6-5
d_call: TRBD1
j_call: TRBJ1-2
clone_size: NA
cdr3_aa: CASSTTGGNYGYTF
cdr3_nt: TGTGCCAGCAGTACGACAGGGGGCAACTATGGCTACACCTTC

v_call: TRBV21-1
d_call: NA
j_call: TRBJ1-6
clone_size: NA
cdr3_aa: CASSFFRGDSPLHF
cdr3_nt: TGTGCCAGCAGCTTCTTTCGGGGAGACTCACCCCTCCACTTT

v_call: TRBV5-4
d_call: TRBD1
j_call: TRBJ2-2
clone_size: few
cdr3_aa: CASSLDRTGATGELFF
cdr3_nt: TGTGCCAGCAGCTTGGATCGGACAGGGGCCACCGGGGAGCTGTTTTTT

v_call: TRBV7-7
d_call: TRBD1
j_call: TRBJ2-5
clone_size: few
cdr3_aa: CASSISVAGQGARETQYF
cdr3_nt: TGTGCTAGCAGCATTAGCGTAGCGGGACAGGGGGCGCGGGAGACCCAGTACTTC

v_call: TRBV6-6
d_call: NA
j_call: TRBJ2-5
clone_size: NA
cdr3_aa: CASSSNGGFQETQYF
cdr3_nt: TGTGCCAGCAGTTCGAACGGGGGTTTTCAAGAGACCCAGTACTTC

v_call: TRBV6-5
d_call: NA
j_call: TRBJ1-2
clone_size: NA
cdr3_aa: CASGLGLDGYTF
cdr3_nt: TGTGCCAGCGGACTTGGCCTAGATGGCTACACCTTC

v_call: TRBV7-9
d_call: TRBD1
j_call: TRBJ1-5
clone_size: once
cdr3_aa: CASSSTRGQLNQPQHF
cdr3_nt: TGTGCCAGCAGCTCGACTCGGGGACAGCTCAATCAGCCCCAGCATTTT

v_call: TRBV6-5
d_call: NA
j_call: TRBJ2-2
clone_size: NA
cdr3_aa: CASSKVNTGELFF
cdr3_nt: TGTGCCAGCAGTAAGGTCAACACCGGGGAGCTGTTTTTT